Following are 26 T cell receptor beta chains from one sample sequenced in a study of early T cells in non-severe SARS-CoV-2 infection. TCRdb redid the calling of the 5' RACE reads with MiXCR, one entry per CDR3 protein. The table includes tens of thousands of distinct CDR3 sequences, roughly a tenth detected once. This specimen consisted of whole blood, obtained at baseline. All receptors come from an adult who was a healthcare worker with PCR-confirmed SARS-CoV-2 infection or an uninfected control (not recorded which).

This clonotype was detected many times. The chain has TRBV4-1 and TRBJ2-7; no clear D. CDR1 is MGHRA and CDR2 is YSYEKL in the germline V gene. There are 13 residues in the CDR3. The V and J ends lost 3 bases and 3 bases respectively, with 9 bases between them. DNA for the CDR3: TGCGCCAGCAGCCAGTCCTTTTACTACGAGCAGTACTTC. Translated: CASSQSFYYEQYF.

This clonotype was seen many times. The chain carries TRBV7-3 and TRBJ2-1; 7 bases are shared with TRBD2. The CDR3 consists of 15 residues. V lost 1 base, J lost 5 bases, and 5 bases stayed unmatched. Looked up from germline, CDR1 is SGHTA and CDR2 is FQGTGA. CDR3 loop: CASSLRLAGHNEQFF. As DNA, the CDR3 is TGTGCCAGCAGCTTAAGATTAGCGGGCCACAATGAGCAGTTCTTC.

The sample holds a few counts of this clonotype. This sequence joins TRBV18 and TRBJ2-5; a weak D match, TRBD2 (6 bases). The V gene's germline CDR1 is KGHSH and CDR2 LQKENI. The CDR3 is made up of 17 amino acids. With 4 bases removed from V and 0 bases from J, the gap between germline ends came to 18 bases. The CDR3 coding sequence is TGTGCCAGCTCACGTTCGTGGGCTAGCGCTGACCAAGAGACCCAGTACTTC. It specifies CASSRSWASADQETQYF.

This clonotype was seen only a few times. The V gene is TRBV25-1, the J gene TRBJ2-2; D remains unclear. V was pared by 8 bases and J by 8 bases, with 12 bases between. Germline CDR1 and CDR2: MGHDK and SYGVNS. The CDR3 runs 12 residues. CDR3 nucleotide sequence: TGTGCCAGCGCTGTAGTATTGGGGGAGCTGTTTTTT. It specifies CASAVVLGELFF.

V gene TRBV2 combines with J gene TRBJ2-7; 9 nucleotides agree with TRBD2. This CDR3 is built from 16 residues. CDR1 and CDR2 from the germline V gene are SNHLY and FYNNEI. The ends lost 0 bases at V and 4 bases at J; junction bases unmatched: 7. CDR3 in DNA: TGTGCCAGCAGTGAAGCGGGAGTAGCGGGGGCTTACGAGCAGTACTTC. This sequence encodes CASSEAGVAGAYEQYF.

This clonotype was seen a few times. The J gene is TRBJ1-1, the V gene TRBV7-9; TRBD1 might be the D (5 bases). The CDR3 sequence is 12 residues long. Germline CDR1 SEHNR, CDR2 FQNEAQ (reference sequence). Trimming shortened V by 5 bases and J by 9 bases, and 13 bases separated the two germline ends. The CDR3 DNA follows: TGTGCCAGCAGCCCCTTAGACAGTCAAGCTTTCTTT. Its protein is CASSPLDSQAFF.

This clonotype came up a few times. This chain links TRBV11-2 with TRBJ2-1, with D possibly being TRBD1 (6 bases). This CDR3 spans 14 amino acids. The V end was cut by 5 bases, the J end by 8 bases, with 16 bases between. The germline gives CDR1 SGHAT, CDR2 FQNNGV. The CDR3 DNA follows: TGTGCCAGCAGCACAGAACGGACAGACTATGAGCAGTTCTTC. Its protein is CASSTERTDYEQFF.

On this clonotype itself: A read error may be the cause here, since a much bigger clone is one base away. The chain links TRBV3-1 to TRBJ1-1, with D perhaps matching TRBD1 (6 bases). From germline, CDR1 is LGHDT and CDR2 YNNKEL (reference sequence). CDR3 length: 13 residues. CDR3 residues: CANSQFRGAEAFF. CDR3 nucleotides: TGTGCCAACAGCCAGTTCAGGGGAGCTGAAGCTTTCTTT.

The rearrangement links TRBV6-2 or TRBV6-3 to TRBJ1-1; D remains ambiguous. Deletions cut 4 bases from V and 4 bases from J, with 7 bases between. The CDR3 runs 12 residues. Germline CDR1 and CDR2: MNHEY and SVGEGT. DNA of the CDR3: TGTGCCAGCAGTTTAGGTCTCACTGAAGCTTTCTTT. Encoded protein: CASSLGLTEAFF.

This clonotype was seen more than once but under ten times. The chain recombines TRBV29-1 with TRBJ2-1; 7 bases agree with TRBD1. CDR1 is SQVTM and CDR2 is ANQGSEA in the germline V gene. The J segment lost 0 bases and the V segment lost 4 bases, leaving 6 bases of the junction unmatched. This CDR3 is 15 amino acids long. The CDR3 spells CSVVRDSFSYNEQFF. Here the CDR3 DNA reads TGCAGCGTTGTAAGGGACAGTTTCTCCTACAATGAGCAGTTCTTC.

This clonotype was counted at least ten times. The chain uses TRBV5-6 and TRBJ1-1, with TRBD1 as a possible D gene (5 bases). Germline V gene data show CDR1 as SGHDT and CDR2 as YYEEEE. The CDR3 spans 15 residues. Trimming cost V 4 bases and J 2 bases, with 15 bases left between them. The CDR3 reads CASSLGTGYNTEAFF. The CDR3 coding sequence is TGTGCCAGCAGCCTGGGGACGGGGTACAACACTGAAGCTTTCTTT.

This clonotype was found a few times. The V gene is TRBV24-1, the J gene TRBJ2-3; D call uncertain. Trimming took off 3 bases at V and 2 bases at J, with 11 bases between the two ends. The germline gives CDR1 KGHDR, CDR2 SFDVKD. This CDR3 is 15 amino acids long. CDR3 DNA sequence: TGTGCCACCAGTGATCAGCCTATTATCACAGATACGCAGTATTTT. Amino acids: CATSDQPIITDTQYF.

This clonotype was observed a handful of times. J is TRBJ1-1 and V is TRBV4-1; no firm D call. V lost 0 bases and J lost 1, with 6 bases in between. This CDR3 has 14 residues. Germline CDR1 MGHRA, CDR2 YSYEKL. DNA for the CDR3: TGCGCCAGCAGCCAAGAGGCAGCGAACACTGAAGCTTTCTTT. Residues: CASSQEAANTEAFF.

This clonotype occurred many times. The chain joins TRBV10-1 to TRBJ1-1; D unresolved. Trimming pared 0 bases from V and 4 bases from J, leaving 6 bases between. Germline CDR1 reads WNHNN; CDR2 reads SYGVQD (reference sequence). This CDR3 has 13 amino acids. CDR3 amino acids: CASSESRVTEAFF. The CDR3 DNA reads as TGCGCCAGCAGTGAGTCAAGGGTCACTGAAGCTTTCTTT.

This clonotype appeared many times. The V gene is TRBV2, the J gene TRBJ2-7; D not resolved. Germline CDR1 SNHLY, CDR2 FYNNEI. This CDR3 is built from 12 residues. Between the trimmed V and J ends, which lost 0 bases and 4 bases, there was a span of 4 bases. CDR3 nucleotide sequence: TGTGCCAGCAGTGAAGCAGGGTACGAGCAGTACTTC. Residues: CASSEAGYEQYF.

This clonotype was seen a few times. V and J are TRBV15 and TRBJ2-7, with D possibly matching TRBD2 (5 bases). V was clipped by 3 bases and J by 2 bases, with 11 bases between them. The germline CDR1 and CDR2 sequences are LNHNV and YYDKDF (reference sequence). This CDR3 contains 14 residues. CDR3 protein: CATSRGDQPYEQYF. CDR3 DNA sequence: TGTGCCACCAGCAGGGGAGACCAACCCTACGAGCAGTACTTC. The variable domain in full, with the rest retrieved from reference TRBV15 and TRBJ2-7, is DAMVIQNPRYQVTQFGKPVTLSCSQTLNHNVMYWYQQKSSQAPKLLFHYYDKDFNNEADTPDNFQSRRPNTSFCFLDIRSPGLGDTAMYLCATSRGDQPYEQYFGPGTRLTVT.

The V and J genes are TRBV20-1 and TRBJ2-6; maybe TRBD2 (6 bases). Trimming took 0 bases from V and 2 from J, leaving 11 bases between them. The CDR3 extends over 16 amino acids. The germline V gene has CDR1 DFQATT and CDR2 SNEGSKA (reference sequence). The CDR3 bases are TGCAGTGCTAGAGAAGGAGGGAAAGCTGGGGCCAACGTCCTGACTTTC. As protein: CSAREGGKAGANVLTF.

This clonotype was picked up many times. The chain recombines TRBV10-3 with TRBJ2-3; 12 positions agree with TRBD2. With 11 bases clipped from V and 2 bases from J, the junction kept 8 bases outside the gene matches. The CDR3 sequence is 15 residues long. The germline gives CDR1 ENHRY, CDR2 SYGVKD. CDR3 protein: CASTTSGGLTDTQYF. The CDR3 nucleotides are TGTGCCTCGACGACTAGCGGGGGACTCACAGATACGCAGTATTTT.

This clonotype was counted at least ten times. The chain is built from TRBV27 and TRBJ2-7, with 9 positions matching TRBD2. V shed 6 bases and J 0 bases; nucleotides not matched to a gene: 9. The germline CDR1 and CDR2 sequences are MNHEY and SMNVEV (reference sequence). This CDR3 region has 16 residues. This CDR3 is CASSPWTSVRSYEQYF. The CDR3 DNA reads TGTGCCAGCAGCCCCTGGACTAGCGTTCGCTCCTACGAGCAGTACTTC.

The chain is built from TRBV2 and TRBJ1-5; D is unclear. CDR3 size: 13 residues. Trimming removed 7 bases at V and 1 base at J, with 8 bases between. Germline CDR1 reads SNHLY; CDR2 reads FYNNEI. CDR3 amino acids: CASNLLSNQPQHF. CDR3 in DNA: TGTGCCAGCAATTTATTGAGCAATCAGCCCCAGCATTTT. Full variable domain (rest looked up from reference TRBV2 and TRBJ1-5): EPEVTQTPSHQVTQMGQEVILRCVPISNHLYFYWYRQILGQKVEFLVSFYNNEISEKSEIFDDQFSVERPDGSNFTLKIRSTKLEDSAMYFCASNLLSNQPQHFGDGTRLSIL.

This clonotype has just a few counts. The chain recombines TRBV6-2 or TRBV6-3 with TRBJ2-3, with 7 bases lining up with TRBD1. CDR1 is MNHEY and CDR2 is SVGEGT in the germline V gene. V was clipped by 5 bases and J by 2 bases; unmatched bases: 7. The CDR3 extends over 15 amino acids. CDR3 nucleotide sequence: TGTGCCAGCAGTCCCGGGACAGATAACACAGATACGCAGTATTTT. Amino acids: CASSPGTDNTDTQYF.

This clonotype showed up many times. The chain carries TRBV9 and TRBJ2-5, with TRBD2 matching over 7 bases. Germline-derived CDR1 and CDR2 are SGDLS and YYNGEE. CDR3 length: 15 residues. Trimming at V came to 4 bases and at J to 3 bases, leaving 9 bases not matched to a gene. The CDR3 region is CASSPRPLAEETQYF. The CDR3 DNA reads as TGTGCCAGCAGCCCCCGTCCCCTAGCGGAAGAGACCCAGTACTTC.

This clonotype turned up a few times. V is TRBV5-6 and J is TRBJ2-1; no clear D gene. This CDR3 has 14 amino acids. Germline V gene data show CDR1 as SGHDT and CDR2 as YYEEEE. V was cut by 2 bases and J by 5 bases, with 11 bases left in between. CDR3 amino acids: CASSFSPQNNEQFF. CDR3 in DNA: TGTGCCAGCAGCTTTTCACCCCAAAACAATGAGCAGTTCTTC.

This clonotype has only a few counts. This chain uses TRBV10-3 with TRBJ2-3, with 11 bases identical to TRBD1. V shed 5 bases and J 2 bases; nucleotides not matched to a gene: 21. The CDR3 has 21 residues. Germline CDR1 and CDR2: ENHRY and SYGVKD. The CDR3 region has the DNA TGTGCCATCAGTTTCGATCGACGAAAGATTGGACAGGGGGCTTTCACAGATACGCAGTATTTT. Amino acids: CAISFDRRKIGQGAFTDTQYF.

The CDR3: CASSPSGQGLNYEQYF. DNA for the CDR3: TGTGCCAGCAGCCCCTCCGGACAGGGCCTAAACTACGAGCAGTACTTC. The V and J genes are TRBV5-5 and TRBJ2-7; 8 bases are a match to TRBD1. This CDR3 region has 16 residues. The J segment lost 3 bases and the V segment lost 4 bases, leaving 12 bases of the junction unmatched. Germline assignment: CDR1 SGHKS and CDR2 YYEKEE (reference sequence).

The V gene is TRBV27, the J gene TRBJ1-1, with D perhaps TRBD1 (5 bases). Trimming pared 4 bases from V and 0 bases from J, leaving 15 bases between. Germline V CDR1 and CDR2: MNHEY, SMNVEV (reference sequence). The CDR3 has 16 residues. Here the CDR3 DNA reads TGTGCCAGCAGTTCGAACCCGTGGGGGGTGAACACTGAAGCTTTCTTT. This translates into CASSSNPWGVNTEAFF.